This TCR beta chain came from a study of T-cell memory formation after mild COVID-19. TCRdb processed the 5' RACE reads anew with MiXCR; each CDR3 protein has one entry. The sample lists 350,000 to 500,000 distinct CDR3 sequences, about 25% seen once, with 13% in the top ten. This clonotype was seen only a few times. The CDR3 contains 14 residues. Germline trimming cut 5 bases from V and 6 bases from J; bases unmatched to any gene: 8. Germline V lookup: CDR1 DFQATT, CDR2 SNEGSKA (reference sequence). The sequencing sample was made of PBMCs or a T cell subset sorted from them (not recorded which). V usage is TRBV20-1 and J usage is TRBJ2-1; 9 bases line up with TRBD2. This clonotype originated in an adult woman who had mild COVID-19 (a few samples of this study predate the infection). Cell type and time point are not known. CDR3 in amino acids: CSAPTGLARNEQFF. In DNA, the CDR3 is TGCAGTGCTCCTACGGGACTAGCTCGCAATGAGCAGTTCTTC.